This TCR beta chain comes out of a study of PD-L1 blockade in urothelial cancer listed by TCRdb under 2017. Study-level background: Therapy was started in about 2014 for all patients, and atezolizumab 1,200 mg was administered intravenously every 3 weeks. Patients had an ECOG performance status of 0 or 1 and had received between 0 and 3 prior chemotherapy regimens. Twenty-nine patients had pretreatment blood TCR-seq, approximately 24 had at least one posttreatment blood collection, and approximately 24 had tumor TCR-seq. The study was an exploratory multi-omic analysis of somatic, immune and clinical correlates of response to PD-L1 blockade with atezolizumab in urothelial cancer. Blood samples were analyzed 3 weeks after the start of treatment (second dose) and 6 weeks after the start of treatment. Blood samples yielded a median of approximately 150,000 T cells and around 80,000 unique TCRs, with median clonality approximately 0.08. In the same patients, pretreatment tumors underwent whole exome sequencing and RNA sequencing in addition to TCR sequencing. Durable clinical benefit was defined as a progression-free survival longer than 6 months, and TCR features were additionally tested against progression-free survival and overall survival. About nine tenths of the roughly 29 patients were males with bladder-origin urothelial cancer, and about 65% of the roughly 30 reported a prior smoking history. Under ten patients achieved durable clinical benefit and roughly 20 did not. Pretreatment tumor samples and matched peripheral blood, collected serially before and after atezolizumab treatment, underwent TCR sequencing.

According to the germline V gene, CDR1 reads SGHTA and CDR2 reads FQGTGA. The V end gives up 4 bases and the J end 0 bases, leaving 9 bases in the junction not matched to a gene. From cysteine to phenylalanine, the CDR3 is 19 amino acids long. CDR3 DNA is the only sequence kept; it has 57 bases, read in frame from the first base. Here is what the overall study found, with its caveats: Because the sample size was small (n ≈ 30) and many of the analyses were exploratory, the results are meant to be hypothesis-generating. A pretreatment peripheral blood TCR clonality below the median was linked to improved progression-free and overall survival. Greater expansion of tumor-associated TCR clones in peripheral blood 3 weeks after the start of treatment was observed in patients with durable benefit (n ≈ 24, p = 0.022).

In regard to this clone: Its specific antigen is unknown. No quality values exist for individual bases; no much larger clone is one base distant.

To estimate absolute template abundance from read counts, synthetic TCR analog templates were spiked into each PCR. The immunoSEQ assay was used to amplify TCRbeta CDR3 regions from genomic DNA with bias-controlled V and J gene primers. Rearranged TCRbeta segments were sequenced at approximately 20X coverage. As for the authors' bioinformatics: Sequencing errors were corrected by clustering, and CDR3s were annotated against IMGT so that V, D and J genes could be assigned. Only productive TCRbeta rearrangements were used in downstream analyses, excluding out-of-frame or stop-codon sequences. To compute clonality, Shannon entropy was normalized by the log of the number of unique productive sequences and then subtracted from one. Clones differing between time points or between blood and tumor were identified using Fisher's exact test with Benjamini-Hochberg correction, with an adjusted p below 0.01 applied as the threshold. TCRdb mirrors the immuneACCESS table, restricted to in-frame sequences. Some clones are absent from its copies; in checked studies, under half trace to an unresolved V gene, and the reason for the others is unknown. V and J calls and clone size are those listed in that table; D and trimming were worked out from the DNA. The sample includes 70,000 to 75,000 clones, with 84% observed a single time. Roughly 9% of the sample lies in the top ten.

The sample's time point, from its label and the paper: pretreatment peripheral blood. The cohort comprised roughly 30 patients with locally advanced or metastatic urothelial carcinoma treated at Memorial Sloan Kettering on a trial protocol. Peripheral blood mononuclear cells were collected pretreatment and during treatment, with between 1 and 8 total time points per patient. The Qiagen DNeasy Blood extraction kit was used to purify genomic DNA from total PBMCs and tumor samples. PBMCs were collected pretreatment and during treatment and were isolated and stored as previously described. The chain is encoded by TRBV7-3 joined to TRBJ2-1, and TRBD2 aligns with 13 junction nucleotides. The TCR originated in a woman in her seventies with urothelial cancer. The specimen comprised PBMCs, sampled around atezolizumab (anti-PD-L1) treatment. The CDR3: CASSSRLAGGPSSYNEQFF. Here is the DNA: TGTGCCAGCAGCTCCCGACTAGCGGGAGGTCCGAGCTCCTACAATGAGCAGTTCTTC.